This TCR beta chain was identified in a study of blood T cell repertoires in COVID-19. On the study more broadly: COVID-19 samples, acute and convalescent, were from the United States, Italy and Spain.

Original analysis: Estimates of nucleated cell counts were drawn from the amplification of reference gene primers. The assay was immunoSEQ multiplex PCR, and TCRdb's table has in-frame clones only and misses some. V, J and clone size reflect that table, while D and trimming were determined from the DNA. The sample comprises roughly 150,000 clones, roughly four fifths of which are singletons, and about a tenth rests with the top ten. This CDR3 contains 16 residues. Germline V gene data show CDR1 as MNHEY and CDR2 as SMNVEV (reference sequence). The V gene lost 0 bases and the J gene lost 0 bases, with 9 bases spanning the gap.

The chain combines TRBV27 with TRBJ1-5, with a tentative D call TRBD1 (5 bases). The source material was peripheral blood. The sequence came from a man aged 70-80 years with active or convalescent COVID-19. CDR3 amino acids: CASSLSPGLSNQPQHF. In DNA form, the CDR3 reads TGTGCCAGCAGTTTATCCCCGGGACTTAGCAATCAGCCCCAGCATTTT.